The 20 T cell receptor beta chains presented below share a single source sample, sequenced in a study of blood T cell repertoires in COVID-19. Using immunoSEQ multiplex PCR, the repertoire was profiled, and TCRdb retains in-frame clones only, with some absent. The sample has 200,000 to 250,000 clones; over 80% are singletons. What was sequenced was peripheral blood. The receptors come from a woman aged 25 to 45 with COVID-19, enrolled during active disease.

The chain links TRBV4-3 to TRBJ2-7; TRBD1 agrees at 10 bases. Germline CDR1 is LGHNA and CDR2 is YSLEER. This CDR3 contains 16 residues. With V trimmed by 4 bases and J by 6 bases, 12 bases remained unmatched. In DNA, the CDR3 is TGCGCCAGCAGCCTCGAATTAGGACAGGGGGGTTTCGAGCAGTACTTC. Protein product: CASSLELGQGGFEQYF.

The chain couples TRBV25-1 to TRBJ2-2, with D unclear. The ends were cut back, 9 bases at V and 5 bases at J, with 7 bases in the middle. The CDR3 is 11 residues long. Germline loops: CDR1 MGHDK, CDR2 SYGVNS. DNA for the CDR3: TGTGCCAGTAAATATACCGGGGAGCTGTTTTTT. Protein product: CASKYTGELFF. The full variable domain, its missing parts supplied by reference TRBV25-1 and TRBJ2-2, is EADIYQTPRYLVIGTGKKITLECSQTMGHDKMYWYQQDPGMELHLIHYSYGVNSTEKGDLSSESTVSRIRTEHFPLTLESARPSHTSQYLCASKYTGELFFGEGSRLTVL.

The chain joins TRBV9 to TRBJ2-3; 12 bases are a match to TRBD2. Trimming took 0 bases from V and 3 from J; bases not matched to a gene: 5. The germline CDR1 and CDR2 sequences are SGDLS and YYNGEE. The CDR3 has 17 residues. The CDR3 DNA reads TGTGCCAGCAGCGTAGCTAGCGGGAGGGCCATGACAGATACGCAGTATTTT. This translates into CASSVASGRAMTDTQYF.

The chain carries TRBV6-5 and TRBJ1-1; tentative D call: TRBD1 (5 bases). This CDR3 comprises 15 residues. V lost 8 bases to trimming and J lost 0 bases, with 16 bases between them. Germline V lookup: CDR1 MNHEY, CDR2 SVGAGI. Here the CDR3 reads CASGGWGLMNTEAFF. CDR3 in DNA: TGTGCCAGCGGGGGGTGGGGACTGATGAACACTGAAGCTTTCTTT.

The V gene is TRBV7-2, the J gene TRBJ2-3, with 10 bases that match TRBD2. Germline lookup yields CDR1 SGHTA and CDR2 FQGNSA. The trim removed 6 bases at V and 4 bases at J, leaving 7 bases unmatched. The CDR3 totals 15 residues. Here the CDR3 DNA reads TGTGCCAGCAGTGGACTAGCGGTCCGCCCAGATACGCAGTATTTT. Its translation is CASSGLAVRPDTQYF.

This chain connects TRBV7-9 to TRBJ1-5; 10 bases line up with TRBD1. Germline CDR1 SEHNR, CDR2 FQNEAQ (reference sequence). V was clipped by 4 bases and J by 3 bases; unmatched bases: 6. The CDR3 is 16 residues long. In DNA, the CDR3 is TGTGCCAGCAGCTCCATGGGACAGGGGACCAATCAGCCCCAGCATTTT. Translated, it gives CASSSMGQGTNQPQHF.

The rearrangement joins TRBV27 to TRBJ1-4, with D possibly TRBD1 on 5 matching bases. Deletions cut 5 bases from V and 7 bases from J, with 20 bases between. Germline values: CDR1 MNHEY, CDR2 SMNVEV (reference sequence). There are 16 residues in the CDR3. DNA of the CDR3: TGTGCCAGCAGTCCCTCAGAAGGGGTCATGGGTGAAAAACTGTTTTTT. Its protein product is CASSPSEGVMGEKLFF.

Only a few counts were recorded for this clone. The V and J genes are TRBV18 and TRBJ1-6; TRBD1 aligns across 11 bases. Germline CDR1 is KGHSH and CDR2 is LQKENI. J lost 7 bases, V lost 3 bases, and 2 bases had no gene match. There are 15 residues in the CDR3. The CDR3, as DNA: TGTGCCAGCTCACCCGGACAGGGGGCGAATTCACCCCTCCACTTT. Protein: CASSPGQGANSPLHF.

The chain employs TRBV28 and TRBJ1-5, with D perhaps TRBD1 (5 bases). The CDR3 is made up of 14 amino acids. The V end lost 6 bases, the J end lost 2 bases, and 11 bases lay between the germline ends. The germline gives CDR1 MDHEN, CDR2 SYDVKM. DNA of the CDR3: TGTGCCAGCAGGGGGGGATGGGGCAATCAGCCCCAGCATTTT. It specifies CASRGGWGNQPQHF.

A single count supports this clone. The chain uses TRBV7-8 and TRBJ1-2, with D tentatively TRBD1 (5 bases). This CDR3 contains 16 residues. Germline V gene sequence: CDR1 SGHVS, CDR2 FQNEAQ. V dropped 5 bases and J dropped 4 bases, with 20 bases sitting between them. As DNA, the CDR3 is TGTGCCAGCAGCCCCCGTCGGGGGATTGATTTCTATGGCTACACCTTC. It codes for CASSPRRGIDFYGYTF.

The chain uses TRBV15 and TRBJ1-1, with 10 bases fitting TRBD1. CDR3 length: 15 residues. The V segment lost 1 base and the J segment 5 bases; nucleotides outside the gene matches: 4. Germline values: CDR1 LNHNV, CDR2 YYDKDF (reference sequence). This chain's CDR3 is CATSRGQGARTEAFF. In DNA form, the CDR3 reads TGTGCCACCAGCAGAGGACAGGGGGCGCGGACTGAAGCTTTCTTT.

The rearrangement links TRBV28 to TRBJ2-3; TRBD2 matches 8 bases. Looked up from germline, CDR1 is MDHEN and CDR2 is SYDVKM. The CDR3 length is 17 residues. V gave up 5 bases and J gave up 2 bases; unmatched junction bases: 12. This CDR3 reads CASSLPLGTRATDTQYF. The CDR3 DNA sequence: TGTGCCAGCAGTCTGCCTCTGGGGACTAGGGCCACAGATACGCAGTATTTT. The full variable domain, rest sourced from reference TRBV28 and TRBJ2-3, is DVKVTQSSRYLVKRTGEKVFLECVQDMDHENMFWYRQDPGLGLRLIYFSYDVKMKEKGDIPEGYSVSREKKERFSLILESASTNQTSMYLCASSLPLGTRATDTQYFGPGTRLTVL.

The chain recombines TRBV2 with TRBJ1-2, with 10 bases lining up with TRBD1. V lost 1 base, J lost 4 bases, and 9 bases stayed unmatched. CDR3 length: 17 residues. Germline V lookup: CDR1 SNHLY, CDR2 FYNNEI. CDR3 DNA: TGTGCCAGCAGTGAAGGGGGGACAGGGGCGTCCATCTATGGCTACACCTTC. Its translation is CASSEGGTGASIYGYTF.

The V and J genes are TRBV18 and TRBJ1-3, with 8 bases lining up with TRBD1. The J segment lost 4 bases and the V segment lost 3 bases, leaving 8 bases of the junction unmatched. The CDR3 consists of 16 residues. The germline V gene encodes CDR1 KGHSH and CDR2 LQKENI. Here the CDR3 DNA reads TGTGCCAGCTCACCGGGACAGGCCTCCGGAGGAAACACCATATATTTT. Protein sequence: CASSPGQASGGNTIYF.

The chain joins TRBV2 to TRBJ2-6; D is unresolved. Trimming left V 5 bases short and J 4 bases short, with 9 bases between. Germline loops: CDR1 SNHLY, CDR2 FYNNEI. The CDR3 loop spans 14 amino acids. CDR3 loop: CASSKESGANVLTF. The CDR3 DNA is TGTGCCAGCAGTAAGGAGTCCGGGGCCAACGTCCTGACTTTC. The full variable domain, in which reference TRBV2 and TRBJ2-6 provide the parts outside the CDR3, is EPEVTQTPSHQVTQMGQEVILRCVPISNHLYFYWYRQILGQKVEFLVSFYNNEISEKSEIFDDQFSVERPDGSNFTLKIRSTKLEDSAMYFCASSKESGANVLTFGAGSRLTVL.

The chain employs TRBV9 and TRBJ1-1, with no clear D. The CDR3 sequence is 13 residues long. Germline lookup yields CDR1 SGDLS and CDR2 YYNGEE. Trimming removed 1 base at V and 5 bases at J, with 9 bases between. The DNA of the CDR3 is TGTGCCAGCAGCGTATCCCCGGGAACTGAAGCTTTCTTT. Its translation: CASSVSPGTEAFF.

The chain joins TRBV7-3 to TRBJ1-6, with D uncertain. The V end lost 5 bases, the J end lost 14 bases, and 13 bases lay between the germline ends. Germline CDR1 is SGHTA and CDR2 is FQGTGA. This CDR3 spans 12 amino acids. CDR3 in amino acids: CASSLRGGALHF. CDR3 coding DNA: TGTGCCAGCAGCCTACGGGGTGGGGCCCTCCACTTT.

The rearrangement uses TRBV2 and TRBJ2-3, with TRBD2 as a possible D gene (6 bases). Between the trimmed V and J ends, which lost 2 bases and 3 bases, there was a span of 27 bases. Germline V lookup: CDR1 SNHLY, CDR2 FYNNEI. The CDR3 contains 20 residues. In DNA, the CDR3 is TGTGCCAGCAGTGAAAAATTAGTTGCTGCGGGACTGGCTATGACAGATACGCAGTATTTT. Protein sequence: CASSEKLVAAGLAMTDTQYF.

This CDR3 reads CASSLAVGGNTGELFF. CDR3 nucleotide sequence: TGCGCCAGCAGCTTGGCCGTCGGAGGGAACACCGGGGAGCTGTTTTTT. V and J are TRBV5-1 and TRBJ2-2; tentatively, D is TRBD2 (5 bases). This CDR3 is 16 amino acids long. Trimming removed 0 bases from V and 1 base from J, with 10 bases in between. The germline V gene encodes CDR1 SGHRS and CDR2 YFSETQ.

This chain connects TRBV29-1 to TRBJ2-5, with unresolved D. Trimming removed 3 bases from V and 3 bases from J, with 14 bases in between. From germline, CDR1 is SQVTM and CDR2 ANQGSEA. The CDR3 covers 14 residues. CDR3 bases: TGCAGCGTTGAGGTCCCCAACCTAAAAGAGACCCAGTACTTC. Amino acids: CSVEVPNLKETQYF.